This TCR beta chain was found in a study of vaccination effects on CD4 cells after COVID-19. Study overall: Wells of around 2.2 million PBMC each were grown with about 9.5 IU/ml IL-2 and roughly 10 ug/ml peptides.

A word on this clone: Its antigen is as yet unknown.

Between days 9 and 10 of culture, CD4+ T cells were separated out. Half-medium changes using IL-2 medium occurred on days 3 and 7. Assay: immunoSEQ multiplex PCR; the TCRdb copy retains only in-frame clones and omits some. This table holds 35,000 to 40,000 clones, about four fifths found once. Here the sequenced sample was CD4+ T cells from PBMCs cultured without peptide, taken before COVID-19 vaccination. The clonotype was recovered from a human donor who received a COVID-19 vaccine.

The DNA of the CDR3 is TGTGCCAGCAGTGTGTACAGGGTAGGGACTGGGGCCAACGTCCTGACTTTC. Residues: CASSVYRVGTGANVLTF. The chain employs TRBV2 and TRBJ2-6; TRBD1 might be the D (6 bases). The CDR3 spans 17 residues. Per germline, CDR1 SNHLY and CDR2 FYNNEI. Trimming stripped 4 bases from V and 2 bases from J, with 15 bases between.